These 30 T cell receptor beta chains share one sample of origin, sequenced in a study of vaccination and CD4 T cells after COVID-19. This sample's treatment: approximately 9-day PBMC culture with coronavirus spike peptide pools or control peptides (ViraFEST assay). Cultured CD4+ T-cell DNA underwent Oncomine TCR Beta short-read sequencing. One entry per CDR3 protein, called by TCRdb with MiXCR from the PCR reads. The sample carries roughly 12,000 distinct CDR3 sequences, 25% to 40% recorded once. These receptors have no known antigen. The source material was CD4+ T cells from blood, cultured in vitro, sampled after SARS-CoV-2 vaccination. All receptors come from a human donor who had recovered from COVID-19.

The J gene is TRBJ2-7, the V gene TRBV18; D unresolved. CDR3 length: 15 amino acids. The germline V gene encodes CDR1 KGHSH and CDR2 LQKENI. The germline V and J ends were trimmed by 3 bases and 2 bases, with 14 bases remaining between them. For the CDR3, the DNA is TGTGCCAGCTCACCGGCTATTGACGGCGCCTACGAGCAGTACTTC. Its protein product is CASSPAIDGAYEQYF.

The V and J genes are TRBV20-1 and TRBJ2-7; TRBD2 might be the D (5 bases). The CDR3 runs to 14 residues. Germline-derived CDR1 and CDR2 are DFQATT and SNEGSKA (reference sequence). V lost 1 base, J lost 2 bases, and 12 bases lay in between. CDR3 in DNA: TGCAGTGCTAGAGCCCCCCGGGGAACCTACGAGCAGTACTTC. Translation: CSARAPRGTYEQYF.

The V gene is TRBV6-5, the J gene TRBJ2-7; D is unclear. Germline values: CDR1 MNHEY, CDR2 SVGAGI. V dropped 0 bases and J dropped 2 bases, with 11 bases sitting between them. The CDR3 sequence is 15 residues long. The CDR3 DNA follows: TGTGCCAGCAGTTACTCGTCCGAACCACCCTACGAGCAGTACTTC. This codes for CASSYSSEPPYEQYF.

The rearrangement joins TRBV7-2 to TRBJ2-7; 8 bases are a match to TRBD1. J lost 5 bases, V lost 5 bases, and 11 bases had no gene match. Germline CDR1 SGHTA, CDR2 FQGNSA. CDR3 length: 15 amino acids. The CDR3, as DNA: TGTGCCAGCAGCCAAGGCGGGGCAGGGGGCGACGAGCAGTACTTC. Its translation is CASSQGGAGGDEQYF.

This chain uses TRBV28 with TRBJ2-7; D unresolved. Deletions cut 3 bases from V and 0 bases from J, with 3 bases between. The CDR3 extends over 12 amino acids. Looked up from germline, CDR1 is MDHEN and CDR2 is SYDVKM. The CDR3, as DNA: TGTGCCAGCAGTTTCAACTCCTACGAGCAGTACTTC. It is translated as CASSFNSYEQYF.

This clonotype was found a few times. The chain recombines TRBV7-8 with TRBJ2-7; D is ambiguous. V dropped 0 bases and J dropped 7 bases, with 4 bases sitting between them. The CDR3 consists of 11 residues. Germline V gene lookup returns CDR1 SGHVS and CDR2 FQNEAQ. The CDR3 here is CASSLAQEQYF. Here the CDR3 DNA reads TGTGCCAGCAGCTTAGCCCAGGAGCAGTACTTC.

This clonotype came up a few times. Germline is not matched at one junction end, which may reflect a read error. The V call is TRBV6-1, the J call TRBJ1-1, with TRBD1 identical over 9 bases. Per the germline V gene, CDR1 is MNHNS and CDR2 is SASEGT. This CDR3 contains 12 residues. In DNA, the CDR3 is TGTGCCAGCAGTGAGGGAAAAAGGGGACAGGGATTT. As protein: CASSEGKRGQGF.

By sample fraction, this clonotype is medium-sized. CDR3 sequence (DNA): TGTGCCAGCAGTTTGGTACAGGGTACCCAGCCCCAGCATTTT. Protein product: CASSLVQGTQPQHF. The V and J genes are TRBV28 and TRBJ1-5; TRBD1 might be the D (6 bases). Germline V CDR1 and CDR2: MDHEN, SYDVKM. Trimming took off 3 bases at V and 7 bases at J, with 13 bases between the two ends. The CDR3 totals 14 residues.

The chain recombines TRBV7-9 with TRBJ2-2; D may correspond to TRBD1 or TRBD2 (5 bases each). Trimming shortened V by 11 bases and J by 9 bases, and 13 bases separated the two germline ends. CDR3 size: 11 residues. Germline loops: CDR1 SEHNR, CDR2 FQNEAQ (reference sequence). The CDR3 here is CADRGERELFF. CDR3 bases: TGTGCCGACAGAGGGGAGAGGGAGCTGTTTTTT.

This clonotype occurred a few times. V usage is TRBV19 and J usage is TRBJ1-5; 11 bases align to TRBD1. V trimming: 10 bases; J trimming: 9 bases; junction bases outside the gene matches: 14. Per the germline V gene, CDR1 is LNHDA and CDR2 is SQIVND (reference sequence). The CDR3 is 15 amino acids. CDR3 bases: TGTGCCACCAACGGACAGGGGGCGGGAGGGTGGCCCCAGCATTTT. Its protein product is CATNGQGAGGWPQHF. Combining the CDR3 with reference TRBV19 and TRBJ1-5 gives the whole variable domain DGGITQSPKYLFRKEGQNVTLSCEQNLNHDAMYWYRQDPGQGLRLIYYSQIVNDFQKGDIAEGYSVSREKKESFPLTVTSAQKNPTAFYLCATNGQGAGGWPQHFGDGTRLSIL.

In this sample, this clonotype turned up a few times. This rearrangement joins TRBV28 to TRBJ1-2, with D unresolved. CDR1 MDHEN and CDR2 SYDVKM come from the germline V gene. This CDR3 region has 12 residues. Trimming removed 6 bases at V and 8 bases at J, with 13 bases between. CDR3 bases: TGTGCCAGCAGCCGGGGTAGGAGCGGCTACACCTTC. It encodes CASSRGRSGYTF.

This clonotype has only a few counts. The chain recombines TRBV18 with TRBJ2-7; TRBD1 matches at 7 bases. Germline values: CDR1 KGHSH, CDR2 LQKENI. The CDR3 length is 15 residues. V lost 6 bases to trimming and J lost 4 bases; unmatched junction nucleotides: 12. Here the CDR3 DNA reads TGTGCCAGCTCTCAGGGGGTAAACGATGGGTACGAGCAGTACTTC. Translated, it gives CASSQGVNDGYEQYF.

This clonotype has just a few counts. The V gene is TRBV6-1, the J gene TRBJ1-3; maybe TRBD1 (5 bases). The CDR3 covers 15 residues. The V end was cut by 6 bases, the J end by 0 bases, with 12 bases between. The germline CDR1 and CDR2 sequences are MNHNS and SASEGT. The CDR3 protein is CASSSGGASGNTIYF. CDR3 in DNA: TGTGCCAGCAGCTCTGGAGGGGCCTCTGGAAACACCATATATTTT.

The chain recombines TRBV19 with TRBJ2-1; 16 bases are shared with TRBD2. This CDR3 contains 21 residues. Germline-derived CDR1 and CDR2 are LNHDA and SQIVND (reference sequence). V trimming: 6 bases; J trimming: 0 bases; junction bases outside the gene matches: 14. The CDR3 loop reads CASSQPPGTSGRGLSYNEQFF. The CDR3, as DNA: TGTGCCAGTAGCCAGCCCCCCGGGACTAGCGGGAGGGGGCTCTCCTACAATGAGCAGTTCTTC. Complete variable domain (other parts from reference TRBV19 and TRBJ2-1): DGGITQSPKYLFRKEGQNVTLSCEQNLNHDAMYWYRQDPGQGLRLIYYSQIVNDFQKGDIAEGYSVSREKKESFPLTVTSAQKNPTAFYLCASSQPPGTSGRGLSYNEQFFGPGTRLTVL.

The CDR3 DNA reads TGTGCCAGCTCGGACAGGGTTGAGACCCAGTACTTC. It translates to CASSDRVETQYF. The gene calls are TRBV18 and TRBJ2-5, with 8 bases lining up with TRBD1. Germline V gene data show CDR1 as KGHSH and CDR2 as LQKENI. J was trimmed by 5 bases and V by 6 bases; bases with no gene match: 2. The CDR3 has 12 amino acids.

The chain carries TRBV7-2 and TRBJ2-5; 7 bases line up with TRBD1. The V and J ends lost 5 bases and 5 bases, in that order; junction bases with no gene match: 5. Germline loops: CDR1 SGHTA, CDR2 FQGNSA. The CDR3 extends over 13 amino acids. The CDR3 DNA sequence: TGTGCCAGCAGCCCCGACAGGGCTGAGACCCAGTACTTC. This encodes CASSPDRAETQYF.

The J gene is TRBJ1-3, the V gene TRBV4-1, with D perhaps TRBD1 (6 bases). Germline V gene sequence: CDR1 MGHRA, CDR2 YSYEKL. The CDR3 is made up of 17 amino acids. Trimming left V 1 base short and J 0 bases short, with 13 bases between. CDR3 DNA sequence: TGCGCCAGCAGCCAAGGGCCCAGACAGGACTCTGGAAACACCATATATTTT. Translating it yields CASSQGPRQDSGNTIYF.

This clonotype was observed a few times. The chain combines TRBV19 with TRBJ1-1; 7 bases map to TRBD1. Trimming removed 6 bases from V and 2 bases from J; junction bases left unmatched: 3. CDR1 LNHDA and CDR2 SQIVND come from the germline V gene (reference sequence). The CDR3 length is 13 residues. This CDR3 reads CASREGANTEAFF. CDR3 bases: TGTGCCAGTAGAGAGGGGGCTAACACTGAAGCTTTCTTT.

This clonotype came up a few times. CDR3 sequence reads: CSASDPNRRTDTQYF. The CDR3 DNA sequence: TGCAGTGCTAGCGATCCCAACCGCCGCACAGATACGCAGTATTTT. V is TRBV20-1 and J is TRBJ2-3; D is ambiguous. Germline CDR1 is DFQATT and CDR2 is SNEGSKA (reference sequence). The germline V and J ends were trimmed by 3 bases and 1 base, with 14 bases remaining between them. The CDR3 has 15 residues.

The chain links TRBV5-1 to TRBJ2-7; TRBD1 matches 11 bases. V lost 0 bases, J lost 6 bases, and 5 bases stayed unmatched. The CDR3 runs 15 residues. Per germline, CDR1 SGHRS and CDR2 YFSETQ. CDR3 bases: TGCGCCAGCAGCTTGGAGGGACAGGGGGTGCGCGAGCAGTACTTC. It yields the protein CASSLEGQGVREQYF. The variable domain in full, with the rest retrieved from reference TRBV5-1 and TRBJ2-7, is KAGVTQTPRYLIKTRGQQVTLSCSPISGHRSVSWYQQTPGQGLQFLFEYFSETQRNKGNFPGRFSGRQFSNSRSEMNVSTLELGDSALYLCASSLEGQGVREQYFGPGTRLTVT.

The chain recombines TRBV7-8 with TRBJ1-3; D may be TRBD1 (5 bases). V dropped 2 bases and J dropped 0 bases, with 11 bases sitting between them. This CDR3 has 16 residues. Germline CDR1 SGHVS, CDR2 FQNEAQ. For the CDR3, the DNA is TGTGCCAGCAGCTTAAAGGGGCCCTTCTCTGGAAACACCATATATTTT. It specifies CASSLKGPFSGNTIYF.

The chain has TRBV28 and TRBJ1-1; D ambiguous. V shed 3 bases and J shed 11 bases, with 13 bases lying between them. The CDR3 is 12 amino acids. Looked up from germline, CDR1 is MDHEN and CDR2 is SYDVKM. Written as DNA, the CDR3 is TGTGCCAGCAGTTTGGGTGAGCGAGGTGCTTTCTTT. Its translation: CASSLGERGAFF.

The genes are TRBV27 and TRBJ1-2; the D is unclear. The length of the CDR3 is 16 residues. Germline-derived CDR1 and CDR2 are MNHEY and SMNVEV (reference sequence). Trimming cost V 3 bases and J 1 base, with 15 bases left between them. The CDR3 here is CASSLRSSLFNYGYTF. The CDR3 DNA reads as TGTGCCAGCAGTTTGAGATCATCCCTCTTTAACTATGGCTACACCTTC.

This sequence joins TRBV7-9 and TRBJ2-7; 7 bases fit TRBD2. This CDR3 is 15 amino acids long. Unmatched junction bases numbered 10, after V lost 5 bases and J lost 3 bases. The germline V gene encodes CDR1 SEHNR and CDR2 FQNEAQ (reference sequence). CDR3 region: CASSPVGAGFYEQYF. The CDR3 nucleotides read TGTGCCAGCAGCCCTGTTGGAGCGGGGTTCTACGAGCAGTACTTC. The full variable domain, with the rest looked up from reference TRBV7-9 and TRBJ2-7, is DTGVSQNPRHKITKRGQNVTFRCDPISEHNRLYWYRQTLGQGPEFLTYFQNEAQLEKSRLLSDRFSAERPKGSFSTLEIQRTEQGDSAMYLCASSPVGAGFYEQYFGPGTRLTVT.

The chain combines TRBV20-1 with TRBJ2-7; 8 nucleotides align to TRBD2. Germline CDR1 is DFQATT and CDR2 is SNEGSKA (reference sequence). The CDR3 spans 13 residues. Trimming removed 5 bases from V and 5 bases from J; junction bases left unmatched: 8. The CDR3 is CSAEAGARNEQYF. DNA for the CDR3: TGCAGTGCTGAAGCGGGAGCTCGTAACGAGCAGTACTTC.

This clonotype came up a few times. This chain connects TRBV28 to TRBJ2-2, with D tentatively TRBD1 or TRBD2 (5 bases each). This CDR3 contains 19 residues. The V gene's germline CDR1 is MDHEN and CDR2 SYDVKM. V lost 2 bases and J lost 6, with 25 bases in between. The CDR3 sequence is CASSLSWTHGNRTAGELFF. In DNA form, the CDR3 reads TGTGCCAGCAGTTTAAGTTGGACACACGGGAATCGTACGGCCGGGGAGCTGTTTTTT.

This sequence joins TRBV7-8 and TRBJ2-7; 7 bases align to TRBD1. The CDR3 has 15 amino acids. CDR1 SGHVS and CDR2 FQNEAQ come from the germline V gene. After removal of 3 bases from V and 1 base from J, the junction contained 6 bases not matched to a gene. CDR3 in amino acids: CASSFLDRSSYEQYF. CDR3 DNA sequence: TGTGCCAGCAGCTTTTTGGACAGGTCATCCTACGAGCAGTACTTC.

CDR3 nucleotide sequence: TGCGCCAGCAGCCAAGATCCGGGGGCAAGAACCTACGAGCAGTACTTC. Translation: CASSQDPGARTYEQYF. The rearrangement joins TRBV4-3 to TRBJ2-7; the D call may be TRBD1 or TRBD2 (6 bases each). CDR1 is LGHNA and CDR2 is YSLEER in the germline V gene. Trimming stripped 0 bases from V and 2 bases from J, with 14 bases between. The CDR3 consists of 16 residues.

This clonotype was seen a handful of times. The chain combines TRBV7-2 with TRBJ1-2; TRBD1 is a possible D gene (5 bases). The CDR3 loop spans 13 amino acids. Trimming took 1 base from V and 5 from J, leaving 8 bases between them. Germline loops: CDR1 SGHTA, CDR2 FQGNSA. The CDR3 DNA reads TGTGCCAGCAGCTTAGTACAGGATTATGGCTACACCTTC. Translated, it gives CASSLVQDYGYTF.

The chain has TRBV19 and TRBJ2-7; tentative D call: TRBD2 (5 bases). Germline CDR1 LNHDA, CDR2 SQIVND (reference sequence). The CDR3 runs to 15 residues. Trimming cost V 1 base and J 0 bases, with 10 bases left between them. The CDR3 nucleotides read TGTGCCAGTAGTATAGCCGGAGAGGGCTCCTACGAGCAGTACTTC. Translated: CASSIAGEGSYEQYF.